This TCR beta chain was found in a study of T-cell memory formation after mild COVID-19. Overall study findings and caveats: Still unconfirmed is whether the second-wave clones peaking on day 37 recognized SARS-CoV-2.

TCRdb reprocessed the 5' RACE reads via MiXCR and lists one record per CDR3 protein. The data show about 150,000 distinct CDR3 sequences, about 28% seen once. Points on this clonotype: The target antigen is unknown.

This CDR3 comprises 16 residues. Germline CDR1 KGHDR, CDR2 SFDVKD. V was cut by 1 base and J by 3 bases, with 12 bases left in between. Specimen: PBMCs or a T cell subset sorted from them (not recorded which). The rearrangement joins TRBV24-1 to TRBJ2-1; D possibly corresponds to TRBD2 (6 bases). The sequence was collected from an adult woman who had mild COVID-19 (a few samples of this study predate the infection). Cell type and time point are not known. CDR3 protein: CATSDLAASDYNEQFF. CDR3 sequence (DNA): TGTGCCACCAGTGATTTAGCGGCTAGCGACTACAATGAGCAGTTCTTC.